One and the same sample provided the 3 T cell receptor beta chains below, sequenced in a study of blood T cells in healthy people across ages. Primed by a sample-barcoded 5' primer and a J-beta primer mix, a second PCR proceeded for roughly 6 to 12 cycles. One entry per CDR3 protein results from TCRdb running MiXCR on the 5' RACE reads. The table lists over a million distinct CDR3 sequences, 35% to 45% of them singletons. The source material was blood. The receptors derive from a woman under 30 in good health.

This clonotype appeared a single time. The junction departs from germline at one end; a sequencing error may be responsible. The chain uses TRBV4-1 and TRBJ2-1; 10 positions match TRBD2. The CDR3 runs to 19 residues. Germline CDR1 MGHRA, CDR2 YSYEKL. The CDR3 protein is CAGSQPSGKRGGQENEQFF. As DNA, the CDR3 is TGCGCCGGCAGCCAACCCTCGGGAAAGCGGGGGGGCCAGGAGAATGAGCAGTTCTTC.

This clonotype was detected a few times. The chain joins TRBV20-1 to TRBJ2-5, with D unresolved. The CDR3 loop spans 14 amino acids. Trimming took off 1 base at V and 4 bases at J, with 13 bases between the two ends. Germline assignment: CDR1 DFQATT and CDR2 SNEGSKA (reference sequence). The CDR3 protein is CSARATELGETQYF. Written as DNA, the CDR3 is TGCAGTGCTAGAGCCACGGAGTTGGGAGAGACCCAGTACTTC.

For this clonotype: One junction end does not reproduce the germline sequence, and a read error may be involved. This sequence joins TRBV6-1 and TRBJ1-4; D may be TRBD1 (5 bases). The length of the CDR3 is 17 residues. Germline V lookup: CDR1 MNHNS, CDR2 SASEGT. Written as DNA, the CDR3 is TGTGACAGCGAGACCGGGACCGTGGTATCCCGATTGGAAAAACTGTTTTTT. Its translation: CDSETGTVVSRLEKLFF.